This T cell receptor beta chain was sequenced in a study of control samples from healthy donors and cancer patients. Profiled with immunoSEQ multiplex PCR; TCRdb holds only in-frame clones, not every one. The table records about 89,000 clones, approximately 86% of them present only once. After removal of 4 bases from V and 2 bases from J, the junction contained 6 bases not matched to a gene. The germline V gene encodes CDR1 SGHTA and CDR2 FQGNSA. The CDR3 is made up of 15 amino acids. This TCR derives from a man aged 25 to 40 in good health. The V and J genes are TRBV7-2 and TRBJ2-3, with 7 bases lining up with TRBD2. The sample comprised blood. The chain's CDR3 is CASSSWGGSTDTQYF. In DNA, the CDR3 is TGTGCCAGCAGCTCCTGGGGGGGGTCCACAGATACGCAGTATTTT.